A selection of T cell receptor beta chains follows, all from one sample in a study of T cells in Graves' hyperthyroidism and ophthalmopathy. TCRdb independently ran MiXCR on the multiplex PCR reads; one entry per CDR3 protein. The sample carries 200,000 to 250,000 distinct CDR3 sequences, 17% recorded once. Sequencing was done on a sample of blood. The source is a man aged 45-65 years with Graves' hyperthyroidism. Each CDR3 is given with its conserved first and last residue. D genes are given only for firm matches. Expanded clones are given a class, and other clones once, few, many or no size at all.

j_gene: TRBJ2-1
v_gene: TRBV28
abundance: many
d_gene: TRBD2
CDR3aa: CASSWGLADYNEQFF
CDR3nt: TGTGCCAGCAGCTGGGGACTAGCGGACTACAATGAGCAGTTCTTC

j_gene: TRBJ2-7
v_gene: TRBV3-1
abundance: .
d_gene: .
CDR3aa: CASSQGGAGNEQYF
CDR3nt: TGTGCCAGCAGCCAAGGGGGGGCGGGGAACGAGCAGTACTTC

j_gene: TRBJ2-2
v_gene: TRBV20-1
abundance: .
d_gene: .
CDR3aa: CSASYQGSTGELFF
CDR3nt: TGCAGTGCTAGTTACCAGGGGAGCACCGGGGAGCTGTTTTTT

j_gene: TRBJ2-2
v_gene: TRBV5-8
abundance: many
d_gene: .
CDR3aa: CASEEGDTGELFF
CDR3nt: TGTGCCAGCGAAGAAGGGGACACCGGGGAGCTGTTTTTT

j_gene: TRBJ1-5
v_gene: TRBV5-5
abundance: .
d_gene: .
CDR3aa: CASSSTGLNQTQHF
CDR3nt: TGTGCCAGCAGCTCAACAGGGTTGAATCAGACCCAGCATTTT

j_gene: TRBJ2-5
v_gene: TRBV5-1
abundance: .
d_gene: TRBD2
CDR3aa: CASSQGLAGEAGETQYF
CDR3nt: TGCGCCAGCAGCCAAGGACTAGCGGGAGAGGCCGGGGAGACCCAGTACTTC

j_gene: TRBJ2-1
v_gene: TRBV14
abundance: .
d_gene: .
CDR3aa: CASSPQLSSYNEQFF
CDR3nt: TGTGCCAGCAGCCCCCAACTCAGCTCCTACAATGAGCAGTTCTTC

j_gene: TRBJ1-5
v_gene: TRBV30
abundance: many
d_gene: .
CDR3aa: CAWSGGQINQPQHF
CDR3nt: TGTGCCTGGAGTGGAGGACAGATCAATCAGCCCCAGCATTTT

j_gene: TRBJ2-2
v_gene: TRBV6-1
abundance: many
d_gene: TRBD2
CDR3aa: CASYSGRKGTGELFF
CDR3nt: TGTGCCAGTTATAGCGGGAGGAAAGGGACCGGGGAGCTGTTTTTT

j_gene: TRBJ2-1
v_gene: TRBV2
abundance: many
d_gene: TRBD2
CDR3aa: CASWGSGRADEQFF
CDR3nt: TGTGCCAGCTGGGGGAGCGGGAGGGCCGATGAGCAGTTCTTC

j_gene: TRBJ2-7
v_gene: TRBV2
abundance: many
d_gene: TRBD2
CDR3aa: CASRPGGPAYEQYF
CDR3nt: TGTGCCAGCAGACCGGGAGGGCCAGCCTACGAGCAGTACTTC

j_gene: TRBJ2-3
v_gene: TRBV5-1
abundance: few
d_gene: .
CDR3aa: CASSLDPGTPRDTQYF
CDR3nt: TGCGCCAGCAGCTTGGATCCGGGGACCCCGAGGGATACGCAGTATTTT

j_gene: TRBJ2-1
v_gene: TRBV30
abundance: .
d_gene: TRBD2
CDR3aa: CARTAGAPYNEQFF
CDR3nt: TGTGCTCGGACGGCGGGAGCCCCCTACAATGAGCAGTTCTTC

j_gene: TRBJ2-2
v_gene: TRBV2
abundance: many
d_gene: .
CDR3aa: CASSEDAGGTGELFF
CDR3nt: TGTGCCAGCAGTGAGGATGCTGGCGGGACCGGGGAGCTGTTTTTT

j_gene: TRBJ1-5
v_gene: TRBV19
abundance: .
d_gene: .
CDR3aa: CASSIEGLGNQPQHF
CDR3nt: TGTGCCAGTAGTATAGAAGGGCTCGGCAATCAGCCCCAGCATTTT

j_gene: TRBJ2-1
v_gene: TRBV2
abundance: many
d_gene: .
CDR3aa: CASSDQGGEQFF
CDR3nt: TGTGCCAGCAGTGACCAGGGGGGTGAGCAGTTCTTC

j_gene: TRBJ2-2
v_gene: TRBV5-4
abundance: few
d_gene: TRBD2
CDR3aa: CASSLALAGATGELFF
CDR3nt: TGTGCCAGCAGCTTGGCACTAGCGGGAGCCACCGGGGAGCTGTTTTTT

j_gene: TRBJ2-2
v_gene: TRBV20-1
abundance: .
d_gene: .
CDR3aa: CSARDYGAGLTGELFF
CDR3nt: TGCAGTGCTAGAGATTACGGGGCCGGACTCACCGGGGAGCTGTTTTTT

j_gene: TRBJ2-1
v_gene: TRBV7-8
abundance: .
d_gene: TRBD1
CDR3aa: CASSLTGNQEQFF
CDR3nt: TGTGCCAGCAGCTTGACAGGGAATCAGGAGCAGTTCTTC

j_gene: TRBJ2-7
v_gene: TRBV12-3/TRBV12-4
abundance: many
d_gene: TRBD1
CDR3aa: CASSLLSWGTASYEQYF
CDR3nt: TGTGCCAGCAGTTTATTAAGCTGGGGGACAGCATCCTACGAGCAGTACTTC

j_gene: TRBJ2-7
v_gene: TRBV20-1
abundance: many
d_gene: .
CDR3aa: CSAAPGSVYEQYF
CDR3nt: TGCAGTGCTGCCCCCGGGTCCGTATACGAGCAGTACTTC

j_gene: TRBJ2-1
v_gene: TRBV6-1
abundance: few
d_gene: .
CDR3aa: CASVKDPWGYNEQFF
CDR3nt: TGTGCCAGCGTAAAAGACCCCTGGGGTTACAATGAGCAGTTCTTC

j_gene: TRBJ2-1
v_gene: TRBV4-2
abundance: few
d_gene: TRBD2
CDR3aa: CASSRSGVAGERDNEQFF
CDR3nt: TGTGCCAGCAGCAGGTCTGGGGTAGCGGGAGAACGGGACAATGAGCAGTTCTTC

j_gene: TRBJ1-6
v_gene: TRBV20-1
abundance: many
d_gene: TRBD1
CDR3aa: CSAGKTGQYNSPLHF
CDR3nt: TGCAGTGCTGGGAAAACGGGACAGTATAATTCACCCCTCCACTTT

j_gene: TRBJ2-1
v_gene: TRBV5-1
abundance: many
d_gene: TRBD2
CDR3aa: CASSLGKLAGSPHEQFF
CDR3nt: TGCGCCAGCAGCTTGGGGAAACTAGCGGGTTCCCCTCATGAGCAGTTCTTC

j_gene: TRBJ2-7
v_gene: TRBV12-5
abundance: .
d_gene: TRBD2
CDR3aa: CASGLARGNPTGTSGYEQYF
CDR3nt: TGTGCTAGTGGTTTGGCCCGAGGTAACCCCACCGGGACTAGCGGCTACGAGCAGTACTTC

j_gene: TRBJ1-1
v_gene: TRBV28
abundance: .
d_gene: .
CDR3aa: CASSLGIAGNTEAFF
CDR3nt: TGTGCCAGCAGTTTAGGTATCGCAGGTAACACTGAAGCTTTCTTT

j_gene: TRBJ2-5
v_gene: TRBV6-2/TRBV6-3
abundance: many
d_gene: TRBD1
CDR3aa: CASRWDSAQETQYF
CDR3nt: TGTGCCAGCAGATGGGACAGCGCCCAAGAGACCCAGTACTTC

j_gene: TRBJ2-2
v_gene: TRBV13
abundance: many
d_gene: .
CDR3aa: CASSLGLWDAANTGELFF
CDR3nt: TGTGCCAGCAGCTTAGGCCTGTGGGACGCAGCGAACACCGGGGAGCTGTTTTTT

j_gene: TRBJ2-1
v_gene: TRBV7-2
abundance: few
d_gene: TRBD2
CDR3aa: CASRFLAGATWQFF
CDR3nt: TGTGCCAGCAGGTTCCTGGCGGGAGCAACTTGGCAGTTCTTC

j_gene: TRBJ1-3
v_gene: TRBV5-1
abundance: few
d_gene: .
CDR3aa: CASSFQGTSGNTIYF
CDR3nt: TGCGCCAGCAGCTTCCAGGGTACCTCTGGAAACACCATATATTTT

j_gene: TRBJ2-7
v_gene: TRBV29-1
abundance: many
d_gene: TRBD2
CDR3aa: CSGGLAGDEQYF
CDR3nt: TGCAGCGGGGGACTAGCGGGAGATGAGCAGTACTTC